Listed below are T cell receptor beta chains from one sample, sequenced in a study of cytomegalovirus exposure and HLA in healthy donors. Profiling relied on immunoSEQ multiplex PCR, and the TCRdb table lists in-frame clones only, not all of them. The profile shows more than 85,000 clones, around 87% of them singletons. The sequencing sample was made of PBMCs. These receptors originate from a woman in her thirties in good health and CMV-seropositive. CDR3s include the opening cysteine and the closing phenylalanine or tryptophan. Fields, in order: D gene, V gene, J gene, clone size, CDR3 protein, CDR3 DNA. The D gene is left open where the match is weak. Where a row states a size, it is once, few, many or the class of an expanded clone; other rows omit it.

TRBD1	TRBV5-4	TRBJ1-2	-	CASSRDRVDYGYTF	TGTGCCAGCAGCCGGGACAGGGTCGACTATGGCTACACCTTC
TRBD2	TRBV7-9	TRBJ2-7	-	CASSLVSSGHYEQYF	TGTGCCAGCAGCTTAGTGTCTAGCGGACACTACGAGCAGTACTTC
-	TRBV21-1	TRBJ2-7	-	CASSNGTSGRGDEQYF	TGTGCCAGCAGCAACGGGACTAGCGGGAGAGGGGACGAGCAGTACTTC
TRBD1	TRBV29-1	TRBJ1-1	-	CSVTRQGGLNTEAFF	TGCAGCGTTACCCGACAGGGTGGATTGAACACTGAAGCTTTCTTT
TRBD1	TRBV4-1	TRBJ1-1	-	CASSQGLTGATEAFF	TGCGCCAGCAGCCAAGGGCTGACAGGGGCCACTGAAGCTTTCTTT
TRBD1	TRBV30	TRBJ1-6	-	CAWEDRVSPLHF	TGTGCCTGGGAGGACAGGGTTTCACCCCTCCACTTT
-	TRBV7-2	TRBJ1-5	-	CASSLSVRGNQPQHF	TGTGCCAGCAGCTTAAGTGTCAGGGGAAATCAGCCCCAGCATTTT
-	TRBV15	TRBJ2-7	-	CATSRDLGANEQYF	TGTGCCACCAGCAGAGATCTTGGAGCTAATGAGCAGTACTTC
TRBD1	TRBV28	TRBJ1-5	-	CASSPTGVVQPQHF	TGTGCCAGCAGCCCGACAGGGGTGGTTCAGCCCCAGCATTTT
-	TRBV30	TRBJ2-7	-	CAWRSSYEQYF	TGTGCCTGGAGGAGCTCCTACGAGCAGTACTTC
TRBD1	TRBV7-6	TRBJ2-5	-	CASSSLGGQGVGTQYF	TGTGCCAGCAGCTCGCTAGGCGGGCAGGGGGTCGGGACCCAGTACTTC
-	TRBV4-3	TRBJ2-5	-	CASSQDLASRETQYF	TGCGCCAGCAGCCAAGATCTAGCTAGCAGGGAGACCCAGTACTTC
TRBD1	TRBV6-6	TRBJ1-5	-	CASSQPGQISQPQHF	TGTGCCAGCAGCCAACCGGGACAGATAAGTCAGCCCCAGCATTTT
-	TRBV2	TRBJ2-5	-	CASSGRGLHQETQYF	TGTGCCAGCAGTGGTCGCGGGTTGCACCAAGAGACCCAGTACTTC
-	TRBV15	TRBJ2-5	-	CATSSELNQETQYF	TGTGCCACCAGCAGTGAACTCAACCAAGAGACCCAGTACTTC
TRBD1	TRBV28	TRBJ1-2	-	CASRDRRMRYGYTF	TGTGCCAGCAGGGACAGGCGCATGCGGTATGGCTACACCTTC
-	TRBV2	TRBJ2-1	few	CASSATRGPGHNEQFF	TGTGCCAGCAGTGCCACCAGGGGTCCAGGCCACAATGAGCAGTTCTTC
-	TRBV5-1	TRBJ1-1	-	CASSPGQNTEAFF	TGCGCCAGCAGCCCGGGACAGAACACTGAAGCTTTCTTT